This T cell receptor beta chain was found in a study of blood T cells in healthy people across ages. Study-level results: The study found TCR beta diversity correlated strongly with naive T cell percentage.

Comments on this clonotype: The target antigen is unknown.

V shed 4 bases, J shed 1 base, and the junction held 6 bases outside the gene matches. Looked up from germline, CDR1 is KGHDR and CDR2 is SFDVKD. This CDR3 has 17 amino acids. Combining a sample-barcoded 5' primer with a J-beta primer mix, a second PCR ran for roughly 7 to 12 cycles. The authors tagged each cDNA molecule using a template-switch adaptor with 12 random nucleotides. TCRdb re-derived calls from the 5' RACE reads in MiXCR, one entry per CDR3 protein. Here the sample spans around 940,000 distinct CDR3 sequences, approximately 50% being singletons. The sample taken for sequencing was blood. V is TRBV24-1 and J is TRBJ2-3, with TRBD2 matching over 11 bases. This sequence was found in a woman aged 60 to 75 in good health. The CDR3 spells CATSDPRLAGRTDTQYF. CDR3 bases: TGTGCCACCAGTGACCCGAGACTAGCGGGACGCACAGATACGCAGTATTTT.